This section outlines one T cell receptor (beta chain) sequence together with its context. This sample stems from a study of cytotoxic CD8 clonotypes in ibrutinib-treated CLL. Profiling relied on immunoSEQ multiplex PCR, and the TCRdb table lists in-frame clones only, not all of them. The repertoire has about 200,000 clones, 70% to 75% of them found once; the top ten carry about 6.4%. Germline assignment: CDR1 MNHEY and CDR2 SVGAGI. Deletions cut 4 bases from V and 0 bases from J, with 12 bases between. CDR3 size: 15 residues. The chain is built from TRBV6-5 and TRBJ1-1; D perhaps matches TRBD1 (5 bases). The material was PBMCs, obtained after 12 months of ibrutinib treatment. The origin of this receptor is a human donor with chronic lymphocytic leukemia. The CDR3 loop reads CASSSAGHLNTEAFF. The CDR3 DNA reads as TGTGCCAGCAGTTCGGCCGGACATCTGAACACTGAAGCTTTCTTT.